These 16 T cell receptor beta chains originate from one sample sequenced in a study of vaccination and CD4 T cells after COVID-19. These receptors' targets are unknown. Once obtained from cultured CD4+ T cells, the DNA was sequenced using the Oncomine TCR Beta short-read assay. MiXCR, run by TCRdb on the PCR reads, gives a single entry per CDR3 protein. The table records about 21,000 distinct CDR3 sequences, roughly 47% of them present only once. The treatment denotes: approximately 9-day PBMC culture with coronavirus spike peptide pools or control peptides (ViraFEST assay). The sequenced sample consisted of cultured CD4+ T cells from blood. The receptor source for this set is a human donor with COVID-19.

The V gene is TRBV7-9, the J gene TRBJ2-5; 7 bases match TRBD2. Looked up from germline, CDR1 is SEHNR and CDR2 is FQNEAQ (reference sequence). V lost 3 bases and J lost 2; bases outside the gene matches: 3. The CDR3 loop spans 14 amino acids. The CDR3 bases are TGTGCCAGCAGCTTGGGGGGGGAACAAGAGACCCAGTACTTC. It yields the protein CASSLGGEQETQYF.

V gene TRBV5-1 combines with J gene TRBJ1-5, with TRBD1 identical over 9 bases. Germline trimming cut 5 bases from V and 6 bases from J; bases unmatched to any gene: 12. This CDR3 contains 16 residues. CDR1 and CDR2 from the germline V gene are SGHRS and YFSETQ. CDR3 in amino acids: CASRPDGTGIFQPQHF. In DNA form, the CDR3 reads TGCGCCAGCAGGCCGGATGGGACAGGGATTTTTCAGCCCCAGCATTTT.

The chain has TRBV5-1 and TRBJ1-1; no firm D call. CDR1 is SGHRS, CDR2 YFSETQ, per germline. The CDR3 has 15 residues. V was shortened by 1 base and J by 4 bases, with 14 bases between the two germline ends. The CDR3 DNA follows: TGCGCCAGCAGCTTGTTCCCAGTCGAGGGCACTGAAGCTTTCTTT. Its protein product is CASSLFPVEGTEAFF.

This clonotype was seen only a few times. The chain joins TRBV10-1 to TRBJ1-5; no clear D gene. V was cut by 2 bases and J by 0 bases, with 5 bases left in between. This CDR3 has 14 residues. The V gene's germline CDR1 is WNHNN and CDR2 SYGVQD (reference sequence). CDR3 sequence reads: CASSEGGSNQPQHF. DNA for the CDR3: TGCGCCAGCAGTGAGGGCGGTAGCAATCAGCCCCAGCATTTT.

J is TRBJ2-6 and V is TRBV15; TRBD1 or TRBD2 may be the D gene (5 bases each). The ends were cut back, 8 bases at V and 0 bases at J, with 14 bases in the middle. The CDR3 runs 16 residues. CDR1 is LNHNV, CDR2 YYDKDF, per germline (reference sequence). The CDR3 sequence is CATGGLFNSGANVLTF. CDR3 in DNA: TGTGCCACCGGGGGTCTTTTCAACTCTGGGGCCAACGTCCTGACTTTC. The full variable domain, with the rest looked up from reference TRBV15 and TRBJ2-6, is DAMVIQNPRYQVTQFGKPVTLSCSQTLNHNVMYWYQQKSSQAPKLLFHYYDKDFNNEADTPDNFQSRRPNTSFCFLDIRSPGLGDTAMYLCATGGLFNSGANVLTFGAGSRLTVL.

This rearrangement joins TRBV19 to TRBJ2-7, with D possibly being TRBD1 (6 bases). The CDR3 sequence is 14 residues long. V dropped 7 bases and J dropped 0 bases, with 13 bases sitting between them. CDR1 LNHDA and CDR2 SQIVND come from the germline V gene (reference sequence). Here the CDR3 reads CASNDRHSSYEQYF. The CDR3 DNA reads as TGTGCCAGTAATGACAGGCACAGCTCCTACGAGCAGTACTTC.

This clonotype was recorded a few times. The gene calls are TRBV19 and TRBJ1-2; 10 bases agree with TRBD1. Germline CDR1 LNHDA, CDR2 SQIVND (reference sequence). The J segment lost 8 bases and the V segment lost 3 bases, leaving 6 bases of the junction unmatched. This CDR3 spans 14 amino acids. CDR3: CASSISRTGGGYTF. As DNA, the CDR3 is TGTGCCAGTAGTATTTCCAGGACAGGGGGGGGCTACACCTTC. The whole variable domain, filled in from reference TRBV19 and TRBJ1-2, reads DGGITQSPKYLFRKEGQNVTLSCEQNLNHDAMYWYRQDPGQGLRLIYYSQIVNDFQKGDIAEGYSVSREKKESFPLTVTSAQKNPTAFYLCASSISRTGGGYTFGSGTRLTVV.

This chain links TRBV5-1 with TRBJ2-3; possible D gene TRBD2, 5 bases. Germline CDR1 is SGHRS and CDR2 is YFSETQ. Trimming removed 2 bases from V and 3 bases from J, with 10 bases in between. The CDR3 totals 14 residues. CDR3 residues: CASSFLALTDTQYF. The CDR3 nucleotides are TGCGCCAGCAGCTTTCTAGCTCTAACAGATACGCAGTATTTT.

The CDR3 protein is CASILTAYNEQFF. CDR3 coding DNA: TGTGCCAGCATCCTGACAGCCTACAATGAGCAGTTCTTC. V and J are TRBV7-2 and TRBJ2-1, with D possibly being TRBD1 (5 bases). Deletions cut 7 bases from V and 2 bases from J, with 9 bases between. The CDR3 sequence is 13 residues long. From germline, CDR1 is SGHTA and CDR2 FQGNSA. Filled out from reference TRBV7-2 and TRBJ2-1, the complete variable domain reads GAGVSQSPSNKVTEKGKDVELRCDPISGHTALYWYRQSLGQGLEFLIYFQGNSAPDKSGLPSDRFSAERTGGSVSTLTIQRTQQEDSAVYLCASILTAYNEQFFGPGTRLTVL.

The CDR3 reads CSARRNQETQYF. The CDR3 DNA reads TGCAGTGCAAGACGGAACCAAGAGACCCAGTACTTC. The chain joins TRBV20-1 to TRBJ2-5; D call uncertain. The CDR3 has 12 residues. Looked up from germline, CDR1 is DFQATT and CDR2 is SNEGSKA (reference sequence). V was shortened by 6 bases and J by 0 bases, with 8 bases between the two germline ends.

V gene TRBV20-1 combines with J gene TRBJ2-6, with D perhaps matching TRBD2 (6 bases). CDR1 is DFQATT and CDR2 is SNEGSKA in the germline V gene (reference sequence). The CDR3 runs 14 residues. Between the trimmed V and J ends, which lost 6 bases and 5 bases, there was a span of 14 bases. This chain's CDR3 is CSALSRDWANVLTF. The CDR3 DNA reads TGCAGTGCCCTCTCCAGGGACTGGGCCAACGTCCTGACTTTC.

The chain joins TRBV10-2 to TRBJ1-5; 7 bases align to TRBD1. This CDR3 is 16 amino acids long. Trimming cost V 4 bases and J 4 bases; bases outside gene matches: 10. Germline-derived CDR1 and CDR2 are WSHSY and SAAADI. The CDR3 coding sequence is TGCGCCAGCAGTGCACCCGCCGGGACAGCGAATCAGCCCCAGCATTTT. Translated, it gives CASSAPAGTANQPQHF.

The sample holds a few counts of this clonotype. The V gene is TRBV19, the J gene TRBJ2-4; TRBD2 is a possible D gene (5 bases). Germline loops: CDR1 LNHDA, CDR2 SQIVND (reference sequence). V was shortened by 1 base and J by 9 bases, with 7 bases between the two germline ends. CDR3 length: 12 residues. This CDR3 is CASSIGRGIQYF. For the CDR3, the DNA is TGTGCCAGTAGTATAGGTCGGGGCATTCAGTACTTC.

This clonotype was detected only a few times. This CDR3 is CSAERQANTEAFF. As DNA, the CDR3 is TGCAGTGCTGAACGACAGGCGAACACTGAAGCTTTCTTT. The rearrangement uses TRBV20-1 and TRBJ1-1; perhaps TRBD1 as D (6 bases). This CDR3 is 13 amino acids long. CDR1 is DFQATT, CDR2 SNEGSKA, per germline (reference sequence). Trimming shortened V by 5 bases and J by 1 base, and 11 bases separated the two germline ends.

The CDR3 region is CASSAGTRNSPLHF. CDR3 nucleotide sequence: TGTGCCAGCAGTGCCGGGACGCGGAATTCACCCCTCCACTTT. The chain carries TRBV28 and TRBJ1-6; D is perhaps TRBD1 (5 bases). The germline V gene encodes CDR1 MDHEN and CDR2 SYDVKM. CDR3 length equals 14 residues. Trimming took 5 bases from V and 7 from J, leaving 12 bases between them.

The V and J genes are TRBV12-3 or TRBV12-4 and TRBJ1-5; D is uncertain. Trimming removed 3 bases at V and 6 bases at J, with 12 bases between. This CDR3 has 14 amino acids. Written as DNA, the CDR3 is TGTGCCAGCAGTTTGTATCAGGATGGTCAGCCCCAGCATTTT. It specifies CASSLYQDGQPQHF.